The 8 T cell receptor beta chains below come from one sample, sequenced in a study of human T cells and chemical hapten exposure. Time point meaning: pre-sensitization, week 0. Regarding treatment: therapeutic diphenylcyclopropenone sensitization with weekly scalp DPC. TCRdb independently ran MiXCR on the RACE reads; one entry per CDR3 protein. The table lists some 90,000 distinct CDR3 sequences, about 9% of them singletons. Sequenced material: whole blood, taken in connection with sensitization to the hapten diphenylcyclopropenone (DPC). These receptors were obtained from a man aged 35-49 years with alopecia areata. Some clones in this sample may be carry-over from other donors' samples.

This clonotype was recorded many times. V is TRBV3-1 and J is TRBJ2-1; a possible D gene is TRBD1 (6 bases). The germline V and J ends were trimmed by 0 bases and 3 bases, with 9 bases remaining between them. CDR3 length: 15 residues. Germline lookup yields CDR1 LGHDT and CDR2 YNNKEL (reference sequence). This CDR3 is CASSQEAGDYNEQFF. CDR3 nucleotides: TGTGCCAGCAGCCAAGAGGCAGGGGACTACAATGAGCAGTTCTTC.

This chain connects TRBV29-1 to TRBJ1-2; possible D gene TRBD1, 5 bases. V gave up 5 bases and J gave up 6 bases, with 16 bases separating them. This CDR3 has 13 residues. CDR1 is SQVTM and CDR2 is ANQGSEA in the germline V gene. CDR3 residues: CSVLSTGGDGYTF. CDR3 DNA: TGCAGCGTTCTATCGACGGGAGGGGATGGCTACACCTTC.

The chain is built from TRBV24-1 and TRBJ1-4; 7 bases are a match to TRBD1. There are 14 residues in the CDR3. Germline trimming cut 5 bases from V and 3 bases from J; bases unmatched to any gene: 2. Germline lookup yields CDR1 KGHDR and CDR2 SFDVKD. The CDR3: CATSGGTANEKLFF. DNA of the CDR3: TGTGCCACCAGTGGGGGGACAGCTAATGAAAAACTGTTTTTT.

There are a few counts of this clonotype. The chain has TRBV6-2 or TRBV6-3 and TRBJ2-6; a weak D match, TRBD2 (6 bases). There are 15 residues in the CDR3. CDR1 MNHEY and CDR2 SVGEGT come from the germline V gene. V gave up 0 bases and J gave up 3 bases, with 6 bases separating them. CDR3 in DNA: TGTGCCAGCAGTTACTCGACTAGTGGGGCCAACGTCCTGACTTTC. Its translation is CASSYSTSGANVLTF.

This clonotype has only a few counts. V gene TRBV29-1 combines with J gene TRBJ1-6, with a weak D call TRBD1 (5 bases). Trimming removed 6 bases at V and 8 bases at J, with 11 bases between. Germline loops: CDR1 SQVTM, CDR2 ANQGSEA. The CDR3 spans 12 residues. CDR3 DNA sequence: TGCAGCGTCAGGGACGGCGATTCACCCCTCCACTTT. Protein: CSVRDGDSPLHF.

This clonotype was picked up many times. The rearrangement uses TRBV7-2 and TRBJ2-3, with 10 nucleotides matching TRBD2. Per the germline V gene, CDR1 is SGHTA and CDR2 is FQGNSA. J was trimmed by 5 bases and V by 1 base; bases with no gene match: 6. The CDR3 totals 16 residues. CDR3 sequence (DNA): TGTGCCAGCAGCTTAGTCCCAGCGGGAGGGTTAGATACGCAGTATTTT. Its protein is CASSLVPAGGLDTQYF.

This clonotype was seen a few times. The rearrangement uses TRBV29-1 and TRBJ2-3; D uncertain. CDR1 and CDR2 from the germline V gene are SQVTM and ANQGSEA. V was shortened by 7 bases and J by 4 bases, with 12 bases between the two germline ends. CDR3 size: 12 residues. The CDR3 is CSAEQTSDTQYF. CDR3 DNA sequence: TGCAGCGCAGAACAGACCTCAGATACGCAGTATTTT.

This chain links TRBV11-2 with TRBJ2-2; possibly TRBD1 for D (5 bases). Germline V gene data show CDR1 as SGHAT and CDR2 as FQNNGV. This CDR3 has 16 residues. The V and J ends lost 3 bases and 4 bases respectively, with 15 bases between them. CDR3 DNA sequence: TGTGCCAGCAGCTTCCCCCCAGGGAAGGTCACCGGGGAGCTGTTTTTT. Translation: CASSFPPGKVTGELFF.